This TCR beta chain was identified in a study of shared clonotypes between healthy human individuals. Germline V gene sequence: CDR1 SQVTM, CDR2 ANQGSEA. V lost 7 bases to trimming and J lost 1 base, with 8 bases between them. The CDR3 spans 13 residues. Loaded into unsorted PBMC replicate PCRs was about 330 ng DNA, roughly 31,000 T cell genomes. Assay used: immunoSEQ multiplex PCR; TCRdb lists only in-frame clones, some missing. The table shows about 490,000 clones, with roughly 85% occurring only once. The TCR was taken from a woman in her thirties or forties in good health. Some clones in this sample may be carry-over from other donors' samples. Sequenced: PBMCs. J is TRBJ2-6 and V is TRBV29-1, with D uncertain. The CDR3 protein is CSALNSGANVLTF. CDR3 nucleotides: TGCAGCGCCCTGAATTCTGGGGCCAACGTCCTGACTTTC. The variable domain in full, with the rest retrieved from reference TRBV29-1 and TRBJ2-6, is SAVISQKPSRDICQRGTSLTIQCQVDSQVTMMFWYRQQPGQSLTLIATANQGSEATYESGFVIDKFPISRPNLTFSTLTVSNMSPEDSSIYLCSALNSGANVLTFGAGSRLTVL.